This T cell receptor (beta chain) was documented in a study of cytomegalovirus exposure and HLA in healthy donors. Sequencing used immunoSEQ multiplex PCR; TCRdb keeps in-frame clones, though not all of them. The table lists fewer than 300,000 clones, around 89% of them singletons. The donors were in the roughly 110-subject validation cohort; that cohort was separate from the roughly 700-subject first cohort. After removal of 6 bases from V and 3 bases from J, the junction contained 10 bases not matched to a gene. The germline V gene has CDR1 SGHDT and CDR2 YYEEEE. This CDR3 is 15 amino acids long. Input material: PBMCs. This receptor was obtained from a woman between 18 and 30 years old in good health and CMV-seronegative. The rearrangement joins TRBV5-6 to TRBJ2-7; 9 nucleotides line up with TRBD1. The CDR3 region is CASTFGQGIVYEQYF. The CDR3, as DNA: TGTGCCAGCACCTTTGGACAGGGGATCGTCTACGAGCAGTACTTC.